Sequencing of this T cell receptor beta chain was carried out in a study of cytomegalovirus exposure and HLA in healthy donors (TCRdb year 2017). About the full investigation: An earlier analysis of 587 of the donors reported more than 250 Gb of sequence data and 117 million unique TCR beta sequences from 150 million to 200 million T cells. To predict cytomegalovirus infection status, the study brought together high-throughput TCR immunosequencing, statistical association of individual TCRs with disease status, and machine learning. Class I and class II HLA loci were covered by the typing at four-digit resolution. Using immunosequencing, the study profiled T cell repertoires from fewer than 850 subjects and related those repertoires to cytomegalovirus serostatus. About 280 gigabases of sequencing data and roughly 81 million unique TCR sequences made up an early release that covered several hundred HLA-typed donors. Alongside the repertoire data, information on donor age, sex, ethnicity and CMV serostatus was compiled. Of the 300 to 400 genotyped donors, 81% fell in the genetic ancestry cluster associated with self-reported Caucasian donors. The study was designed to test whether signatures of past pathogen exposure could be identified by cataloging public T cell receptors. The number of typed donors differed by locus: about 620-630 for A, B, C, DRB1 and DQB1; approximately 530 for DQA1; 606 for DPA1; and about 470 for DPB1. All discovery cohort repertoires had been generated using a single sequencing platform. The later analysis used no new phenotypic data to find candidate immune exposures, relying instead on TCR beta sequences and their occurrence across donors. Besides the first cohort of roughly 640 subjects, a separate validation cohort made up of some 110 different subjects was used. In a later genetic analysis, genome-wide SNP genotypes for 398 of the 666 donors were used, and that subset was treated as a discovery cohort. To study patterns of TCR occurrence, a later analysis re-analyzed previously published TCR beta repertoires from 500 to 850 donors and added high-resolution HLA genotyping. Among around 400 genotyped donors of the cohort, an average of roughly 230,000 unique TCR beta nucleotide sequences was sequenced per donor, of which 15% to 20% were non-productive. A few DR-DQ haplotypes were treated as single units for association and clustering because of strong linkage in the cohort. In an earlier analysis of 550 to 700 of the donors, high-throughput TCR beta sequencing was used to judge whether each TCR beta V gene segment behaved as functional or pseudogenic. General conclusions and limits of the study: In a later genetic analysis, a missense DCLRE1C variant was associated with V-gene and J-gene trimming of TCR beta chains, and the association was replicated in an independent cohort. Some IMGT-functional V segments, including TRBV6-2 and TRBV6-3, could not be distinguished by the 87-base-pair reads and were therefore excluded. Correlated functional status among segregating V segments might reflect linkage disequilibrium, but an unknown experimental factor could not be ruled out. The only immune exposure information available for the cohort was CMV serostatus. The classifier was reported to diagnose cytomegalovirus status with high specificity and sensitivity in both the original and validation cohorts. Presence/absence analyses assumed roughly uniform sequencing depth across donors, an assumption that may not hold. HLA typing was unavailable for some donors at each locus, so association tests used only the typed subset. Most CMV-associated TCR beta chains appeared to be HLA-restricted in a later analysis, and the HLA associations seemed to be driven largely by CMV exposure. According to a later analysis, TCR association rates differed among HLA loci, with DRB1 alleles showing the most associated TCRs and HLA-C alleles showing the fewest. A further reported finding was that TCR beta sequences accurately predicted the HLA-A and HLA-B alleles for most subjects in the first cohort. Approximately 18 rarely observed V segments, including chromosome 9 orphons, were excluded from the earlier analysis of just under 600 of the donors because counts were too low. The study gave a list of about 150 TCR beta chains associated with cytomegalovirus. In a later genetic analysis, fewer N-insertions in productive TCRs were reported among donors in an Asian-associated ancestry cluster than the approximately 670-donor mean. The authors suggested that the approach could potentially be extended to other disease states and immunological phenotypes. In a later analysis, several top co-occurrence clusters were reported to appear linked to parvovirus B19, influenza, CMV and Epstein-Barr virus. In an earlier analysis of 450 to 750 of the donors, most TCR beta V segments appeared in productive rearrangements about 87% or about 30% of the time, broadly matching IMGT annotations. Across donors, most TCR sequences were observed very rarely, whereas some public TCRs were present in many individuals. Specific HLA alleles were associated with roughly 16,000 TCR beta sequences at a false discovery rate of 0.05 in a later analysis. Assigning TCR associations to individual alleles was difficult when HLA alleles, especially DR and DQ, strongly co-occurred. Three of the identified cytomegalovirus-associated TCR beta chains were confirmed in vitro to be specific for cytomegalovirus antigens. In a later analysis, HLA-associated TCR beta chains were found to be more clonally expanded and to have lower generation probabilities than equally common non-associated chains. A cluster of highly shared sequence variants was judged likely to represent a technical artifact of the sequencing pipeline. Only TCR beta chains were sequenced in this cohort, and the absence of alpha or paired-chain data limited detectable features.

The library relied on the immunoSEQ multiplex PCR assay. For the multiplex PCR, a mixture combining 60 forward primers for TCR Vbeta segments and 13 reverse primers for TCR Jbeta segments was used. Amplification of the CDR3 region of rearranged TCR beta genes was performed with a multiplex PCR assay on genomic DNA. Amplified TCR beta libraries were sequenced as 87-base-pair reads on the Illumina HiSeq System. The paper's data handling went like this. In a later analysis, roughly 80 million unique TCR beta chains were counted across the roughly 610 repertoires, and roughly 11 million of these chains were shared by at least two donors. Raw reads were error-corrected and collapsed into unique sequences by a nearest-neighbor algorithm in which closely related sequences were merged to remove PCR and sequencing errors. Alignment of CDR3 sequences to IMGT reference sequences was used to assign V, D and J gene segments. For a sequence to be retained, at least a six-nucleotide match to both a V gene segment and a J gene segment was required. Rearrangements were called productive when the CDR3 lacked stop codons and stayed in frame with V and J; all others were non-productive. Following IMGT convention, CDR3 was defined as the stretch from the second conserved V-encoded cysteine to the conserved J-encoded phenylalanine. The earlier analysis of roughly 590 of the donors excluded any sequence lacking an unambiguous match to a single V gene segment. An earlier analysis of approximately 590 of the donors classified V segments as functional when productive rearrangements were above 56.7% and as segregating when the standard deviation between donors was above 5%. A statistical classification framework was developed to diagnose cytomegalovirus status using the catalog of TCR beta chain sequences. In a later analysis, V and J genes were assigned by comparing TCR nucleotide sequences against IMGT/GENE-DB human TR gene sequences. A later analysis assigned CDR3 sequences and most-parsimonious VDJ recombination scenarios with the TCRdist pipeline. A later analysis defined each TCR beta chain by its CDR3 amino acid sequence plus V-gene family, and excluded reads lacking a unique V-gene family. As a way to deal with suspected cross-contamination and a sequencing artifact, a later analysis dropped 500 to 700 nucleotide sequences that were highly shared and had low generation probability. A later analysis calculated a clonal expansion index for each public chain from normalized within-repertoire ranks of inferred template counts. A later analysis computed generation probabilities with a VDJ recombination model fitted to out-of-frame rearrangements, and checked the results against IGoR. A later analysis scored TCR-TCR, TCR-HLA and TCR-CMV co-occurrence with hypergeometric tests, applying a repertoire-size bias correction to TCR pairs. False discovery rates were estimated in a later analysis by permuting HLA or CMV assignments 20 times. In a later analysis, co-occurring TCRs were grouped using DBSCAN, and TCRdist sequence similarity was added for clustering within HLA-allele-positive subsets. For co-occurrence clustering, repertoires with fewer than 30,000 or more than 120,000 public chains were excluded, along with a handful of repertoires with anomalous nucleotide sharing. TCRdb's version of the immuneACCESS table is confined to in-frame rearrangements and falls short of the full clone set. An unresolved V gene accounts for under half of the shortfall where checked; the remainder is of unknown origin. The DNA gave D and trimming, while V, J and clone size come from that table. The table for this sample lists 180,000 or so clones; approximately 83% of them were counted only once. The ten largest clones add up to roughly 9.3% of the sample.

About this clone itself: It has no known antigen specificity. No much larger clone is present one base from it, and per-base qualities are unavailable.

V is cut by 5 bases and J by 2 bases, and the space between the germline ends is 15 bases. CDR1 and CDR2, looked up from the germline V gene (reference sequence), are SEHNR and FQNEAQ. The CDR3 contains 15 residues, cysteine and phenylalanine counted. Of all the DNA, just the CDR3 is kept, 45 bases in frame from base 1. The cohort comprised several hundred healthy bone marrow donors. All cohort members were sampled while nominally healthy, although unrecorded immune exposures were likely present. The donor was CMV seropositive and was included in the group of 270 or so seropositive cohort members. Every donor gave a peripheral blood sample, and the peripheral blood mononuclear cells from that sample were used for TCR beta sequencing. The Qiagen DNeasy Blood Extraction Kit was used to extract genomic DNA from the blood cell samples.

The sequenced sample was PBMCs. The TCR sequence derives from a man younger than 35 in good health and CMV-seropositive. This chain joins TRBV7-9 to TRBJ2-5; perhaps TRBD1 is the D gene, with 7 bases matching. The DNA reads TGTGCCAGCAGCCCAACAGGGGAGGAGCAAGAGACCCAGTACTTC. Its protein reads: CASSPTGEEQETQYF.